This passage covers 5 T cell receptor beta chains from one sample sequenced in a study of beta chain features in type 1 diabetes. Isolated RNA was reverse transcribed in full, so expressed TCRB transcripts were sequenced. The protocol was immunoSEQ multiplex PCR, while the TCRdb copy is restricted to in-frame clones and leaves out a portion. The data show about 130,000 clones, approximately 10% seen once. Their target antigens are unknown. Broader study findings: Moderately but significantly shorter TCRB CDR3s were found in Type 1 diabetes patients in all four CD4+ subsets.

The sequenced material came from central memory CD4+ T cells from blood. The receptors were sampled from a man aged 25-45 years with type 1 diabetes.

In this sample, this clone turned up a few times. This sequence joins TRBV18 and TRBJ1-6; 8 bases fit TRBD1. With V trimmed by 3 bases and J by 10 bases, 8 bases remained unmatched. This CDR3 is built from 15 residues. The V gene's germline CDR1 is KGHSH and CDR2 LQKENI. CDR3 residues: CASSPIGQGASPLHF. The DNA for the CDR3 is TGTGCCAGCTCACCCATAGGACAGGGTGCCTCACCCCTCCACTTT.

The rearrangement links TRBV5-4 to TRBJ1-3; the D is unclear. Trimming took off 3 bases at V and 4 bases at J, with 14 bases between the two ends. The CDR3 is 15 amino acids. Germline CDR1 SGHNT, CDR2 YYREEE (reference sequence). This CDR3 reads CASSSKGGSGNTIYF. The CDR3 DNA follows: TGTGCCAGCAGCTCCAAAGGAGGGTCCGGAAACACCATATATTTT.

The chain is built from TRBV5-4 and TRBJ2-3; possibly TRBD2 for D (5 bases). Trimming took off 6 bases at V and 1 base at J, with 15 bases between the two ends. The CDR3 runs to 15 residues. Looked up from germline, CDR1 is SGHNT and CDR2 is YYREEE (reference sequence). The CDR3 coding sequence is TGTGCCAGCACCCCTCGAGAGGGCGGCACAGATACGCAGTATTTT. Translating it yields CASTPREGGTDTQYF.

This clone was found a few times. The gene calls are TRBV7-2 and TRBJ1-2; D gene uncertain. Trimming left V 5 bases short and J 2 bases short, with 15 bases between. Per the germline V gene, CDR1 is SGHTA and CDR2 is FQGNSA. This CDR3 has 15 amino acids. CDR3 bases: TGTGCCAGCAGCCTAGGGAGAACGTCCAACTATGGCTACACCTTC. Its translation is CASSLGRTSNYGYTF.

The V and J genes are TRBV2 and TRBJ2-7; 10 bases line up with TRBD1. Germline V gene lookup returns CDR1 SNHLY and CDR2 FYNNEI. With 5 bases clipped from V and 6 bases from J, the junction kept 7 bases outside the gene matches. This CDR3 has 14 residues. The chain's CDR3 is CASSIRDRGREQYF. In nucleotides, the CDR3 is TGTGCCAGCAGTATCCGGGACAGGGGCCGCGAGCAGTACTTC.